The T cell receptor beta chain under discussion was sequenced for a study of shared clonotypes between healthy human individuals. Sequencing used immunoSEQ multiplex PCR; TCRdb keeps in-frame clones, though not all of them. The sample has about 2,500,000 clones, approximately 94% seen once. This clone was observed a single time. The antigen is not known. Study conclusions and caveats: Rarefaction demonstrated incomplete sorted-subset sequencing despite large depth.

J was trimmed by 5 bases and V by 4 bases; bases with no gene match: 10. CDR3 length: 15 amino acids. The V gene's germline CDR1 is SGHNT and CDR2 YYREEE (reference sequence). The origin of this receptor is a man aged 18 to 29 in good health. The J gene is TRBJ2-5, the V gene TRBV5-4; 8 nucleotides line up with TRBD2. Material: naive CD4+ T cells sorted from blood. Regarding subset: CD45RA+ positively selected. CDR3 amino acids: CASSPSGGAGETQYF. Here the CDR3 DNA reads TGTGCCAGCAGCCCCTCGGGGGGGGCCGGGGAGACCCAGTACTTC.